These 29 T cell receptor beta chains were sequenced from one sample in a study of a mutant IDH1 vaccine in newly diagnosed glioma. Profiled with immunoSEQ multiplex PCR; TCRdb holds only in-frame clones, not every one. This sample has tens of thousands of clones, with less than 85% found just once. Their antigen targets remain unknown. Specified time point: week 11, during vaccination. The study gave 300 ug of mutant IDH1 20-mer peptide per vaccine dose, with topical imiquimod. Sample: PBMCs, taken from a glioma patient whose treatment included an IDH1 peptide vaccine. The source is a woman between 50 and 59 years old with glioma.

The rearrangement links TRBV7-2 to TRBJ2-7, with 11 bases lining up with TRBD2. Germline CDR1 reads SGHTA; CDR2 reads FQGNSA. J gave up 8 bases and V 4 bases, and 19 bases lay outside the gene matches. This CDR3 comprises 18 residues. The CDR3 DNA sequence: TGTGCCAGCAGCTCCCACTTGGTAACTAGCGGGGGCTCGTCAAAGCAGTACTTC. Its translation is CASSSHLVTSGGSSKQYF.

This clone was counted a single time. The chain joins TRBV19 to TRBJ1-2; no clear D. V lost 5 bases to trimming and J lost 2 bases, with 18 bases between them. This CDR3 has 16 residues. From germline, CDR1 is LNHDA and CDR2 SQIVND (reference sequence). The CDR3 loop reads CASSPNSDGTNYGYTF. For the CDR3, the DNA is TGTGCCAGTAGTCCTAACTCGGACGGAACGAACTATGGCTACACCTTC.

This clone was observed once. This chain joins TRBV4-2 and TRBJ2-5; tentatively, D is TRBD1 (6 bases). The CDR3 runs to 13 residues. Germline CDR1 and CDR2: LGHNA and YNFKEQ. V was shortened by 0 bases and J by 7 bases, with 9 bases between the two germline ends. The CDR3 DNA reads TGTGCCAGCAGCCAAGATCCGACAGGGACCCAGTACTTC. Translation: CASSQDPTGTQYF.

V is TRBV5-1 and J is TRBJ1-3; perhaps TRBD1 as D (5 bases). The CDR3 sequence is 16 residues long. V was cut by 2 bases and J by 0 bases, with 12 bases left in between. Germline V gene lookup returns CDR1 SGHRS and CDR2 YFSETQ. In nucleotides, the CDR3 is TGCGCCAGCAGCTTAGGGGACTTTAGCTCTGGAAACACCATATATTTT. Protein: CASSLGDFSSGNTIYF.

V usage is TRBV4-3 and J usage is TRBJ2-5; D unclear. With the DNA end fitting TRBJ2-7 better, the J assignment may be wrong. The germline V gene encodes CDR1 LGHNA and CDR2 YSLEER. This CDR3 comprises 13 residues. The CDR3 bases are TGCGCCAGCAGCCAAGGGTTGGGGTACGAGCAGTACTTC. This encodes CASSQGLGYEQYF.

In DNA, the CDR3 is TGTGCCAGCAGCCCACGTGAGGGGGAGGACTACAATGAGCAGTTCTTC. Its translation: CASSPREGEDYNEQFF. The genes are TRBV14 and TRBJ2-1; D assignment may be TRBD1 or TRBD2 (6 bases each). The CDR3 covers 16 residues. Trimming pared 4 bases from V and 3 bases from J, leaving 16 bases between. CDR1 is SGHDN, CDR2 FVKESK, per germline.

This chain joins TRBV30 and TRBJ1-3, with D possibly TRBD1 on 6 matching bases. CDR3 length: 15 residues. In germline, CDR1 is GTSNPN, CDR2 SVGIG (reference sequence). Trimming took off 2 bases at V and 0 bases at J, with 11 bases between the two ends. The CDR3 sequence is CAWSSDSSSGNTIYF. The CDR3 DNA sequence: TGTGCCTGGAGTTCGGACAGCTCCTCTGGAAACACCATATATTTT.

This clone was counted a single time. The V gene is TRBV29-1, the J gene TRBJ2-3; D may be TRBD1 or TRBD2 (5 bases each). Germline CDR1 SQVTM, CDR2 ANQGSEA. With 8 bases removed from V and 0 bases from J, the gap between germline ends came to 12 bases. The length of the CDR3 is 13 residues. In nucleotides, the CDR3 is TGCAGCTCCGGGACCGATAGCACAGATACGCAGTATTTT. It yields the protein CSSGTDSTDTQYF.

The chain has TRBV9 and TRBJ1-2; tentatively, D is TRBD1 (6 bases). The germline V and J ends were trimmed by 5 bases and 4 bases, with 15 bases remaining between them. Germline V CDR1 and CDR2: SGDLS, YYNGEE. The length of the CDR3 is 14 residues. The chain's CDR3 is CASRRVGQRYGYTF. The CDR3 bases are TGTGCCAGCAGGCGTGTCGGACAGCGCTATGGCTACACCTTC.

V is TRBV2 and J is TRBJ2-1; D may correspond to TRBD1 or TRBD2 (5 bases each). Germline V lookup: CDR1 SNHLY, CDR2 FYNNEI. This CDR3 spans 16 amino acids. V lost 3 bases and J lost 8, with 20 bases in between. CDR3 protein: CASSDEGSPPLDEQFF. In DNA, the CDR3 is TGTGCCAGCAGTGATGAGGGGAGTCCACCTTTGGATGAGCAGTTCTTC.

This chain uses TRBV5-1 with TRBJ1-1; D may be TRBD1 (5 bases). The CDR3 consists of 14 residues. The V end was cut by 4 bases, the J end by 3 bases, with 13 bases between. Germline V lookup: CDR1 SGHRS, CDR2 YFSETQ. CDR3 sequence reads: CASSPPGTDTEAFF. The CDR3 nucleotides read TGCGCCAGCAGCCCACCAGGGACCGACACTGAAGCTTTCTTT.

This chain links TRBV30 with TRBJ2-3; D call uncertain. CDR1 is GTSNPN, CDR2 SVGIG, per germline (reference sequence). The CDR3 is 13 residues long. V was cut by 4 bases and J by 1 base, with 9 bases left in between. The CDR3 sequence is CAWTRARTDTQYF. The CDR3 DNA sequence: TGTGCCTGGACTAGGGCCCGCACAGATACGCAGTATTTT.

V gene TRBV11-2 combines with J gene TRBJ1-6; 10 bases are a match to TRBD1. Germline trimming cut 1 base from V and 4 bases from J; bases unmatched to any gene: 7. Germline assignment: CDR1 SGHAT and CDR2 FQNNGV. The CDR3 contains 18 residues. In DNA, the CDR3 is TGTGCCAGCAGCTTAGCCGGCGACAGGGGGCATTATAATTCACCCCTCCACTTT. It encodes CASSLAGDRGHYNSPLHF.

The chain uses TRBV9 and TRBJ1-1; the D is unclear. This CDR3 contains 14 residues. Trimming took off 0 bases at V and 0 bases at J, with 6 bases between the two ends. Looked up from germline, CDR1 is SGDLS and CDR2 is YYNGEE. As DNA, the CDR3 is TGTGCCAGCAGCGTAGCGGAAGTGAACACTGAAGCTTTCTTT. Its protein is CASSVAEVNTEAFF.

The chain carries TRBV5-1 and TRBJ1-4, with D possibly matching TRBD1 (5 bases). Germline-derived CDR1 and CDR2 are SGHRS and YFSETQ. V was trimmed by 4 bases and J by 2 bases, leaving 9 bases between them. This CDR3 spans 14 amino acids. CDR3 in amino acids: CASSRGATNEKLFF. CDR3 nucleotide sequence: TGCGCCAGCAGCCGTGGGGCGACTAATGAAAAACTGTTTTTT.

V usage is TRBV5-1 and J usage is TRBJ1-4; possibly TRBD1 for D (5 bases). Germline CDR1 SGHRS, CDR2 YFSETQ. The V end lost 4 bases, the J end lost 0 bases, and 13 bases lay between the germline ends. The CDR3 is 16 residues long. The CDR3 is CASSTGWGTTNEKLFF. CDR3 in DNA: TGCGCCAGCAGCACCGGGTGGGGGACAACTAATGAAAAACTGTTTTTT. The full variable domain, rest sourced from reference TRBV5-1 and TRBJ1-4, is KAGVTQTPRYLIKTRGQQVTLSCSPISGHRSVSWYQQTPGQGLQFLFEYFSETQRNKGNFPGRFSGRQFSNSRSEMNVSTLELGDSALYLCASSTGWGTTNEKLFFGSGTQLSVL.

The chain links TRBV7-2 to TRBJ1-5, with unresolved D. This CDR3 is 14 amino acids long. Trimming pared 6 bases from V and 4 bases from J, leaving 13 bases between. Germline assignment: CDR1 SGHTA and CDR2 FQGNSA. The CDR3 nucleotides read TGTGCCAGCAGAATCTTCGGGGTTAATCAGCCCCAGCATTTT. Translating gives CASRIFGVNQPQHF.

The rearrangement joins TRBV5-4 to TRBJ2-7, with D unresolved. The CDR3 spans 13 residues. Trimming removed 5 bases from V and 3 bases from J, with 12 bases in between. CDR1 and CDR2 (germline): SGHNT, YYREEE (reference sequence). The CDR3 protein is CASSLDRSYEQYF. Written as DNA, the CDR3 is TGTGCCAGCAGTCTCGACCGGAGCTACGAGCAGTACTTC.

This chain uses TRBV30 with TRBJ2-5; D gene ambiguous. The germline V gene encodes CDR1 GTSNPN and CDR2 SVGIG (reference sequence). The V end lost 7 bases, the J end lost 5 bases, and 17 bases lay between the germline ends. The CDR3 spans 13 residues. CDR3 sequence: CASGWAETETQYF. CDR3 DNA: TGTGCCTCCGGTTGGGCGGAAACCGAGACCCAGTACTTC.

The V call is TRBV15, the J call TRBJ1-3; D is undetermined. The CDR3 is 16 amino acids. V was shortened by 0 bases and J by 1 base, with 10 bases between the two germline ends. Germline V gene lookup returns CDR1 LNHNV and CDR2 YYDKDF (reference sequence). CDR3 region: CATSRDRGGSGNTIYF. CDR3 DNA sequence: TGTGCCACCAGCAGAGATCGTGGAGGATCTGGAAACACCATATATTTT.

The gene calls are TRBV5-4 and TRBJ2-6, with 8 positions matching TRBD1. The V segment lost 4 bases and the J segment 4 bases; nucleotides outside the gene matches: 13. The CDR3 loop spans 18 amino acids. Per germline, CDR1 SGHNT and CDR2 YYREEE (reference sequence). The CDR3 DNA is TGTGCCAGCAGCACCCGGACAGGGACCGGGTCCGGGGCCAACGTCCTGACTTTC. Translating gives CASSTRTGTGSGANVLTF.

This chain joins TRBV4-1 and TRBJ2-2; 8 nucleotides align to TRBD1. Germline CDR1 is MGHRA and CDR2 is YSYEKL. V trimming: 9 bases; J trimming: 5 bases; junction bases outside the gene matches: 2. The CDR3 length is 12 residues. Written as DNA, the CDR3 is TGCGCCAGTACAGGGGGAACCGGGGAGCTGTTTTTT. Translation: CASTGGTGELFF.

This sequence joins TRBV4-1 and TRBJ1-1; D call uncertain. CDR3 length: 15 amino acids. The germline V gene has CDR1 MGHRA and CDR2 YSYEKL. V lost 0 bases to trimming and J lost 0 bases, with 8 bases between them. In nucleotides, the CDR3 is TGCGCCAGCAGCCAAGATGCGGACCTGAACACTGAAGCTTTCTTT. The encoded protein is CASSQDADLNTEAFF.

V gene TRBV18 combines with J gene TRBJ1-4, with D possibly TRBD1 on 6 matching bases. Germline V gives CDR1 KGHSH, CDR2 LQKENI. Trimming removed 3 bases at V and 8 bases at J, with 10 bases between. The CDR3 is 13 residues long. CDR3 nucleotide sequence: TGTGCCAGCTCACCTCAGACAGGAGAAAAACTGTTTTTT. Translated, it gives CASSPQTGEKLFF.

CDR3 region: CASSLGGHYNSPLHF. In nucleotides, the CDR3 is TGTGCCAGCAGCTTAGGGGGGCACTATAATTCACCCCTCCACTTT. V usage is TRBV11-2 and J usage is TRBJ1-6, with D perhaps TRBD1 (6 bases). This CDR3 spans 15 amino acids. Trimming shortened V by 1 base and J by 3 bases, and 7 bases separated the two germline ends. Looked up from germline, CDR1 is SGHAT and CDR2 is FQNNGV.

The V call is TRBV18, the J call TRBJ1-5; 8 bases fit TRBD1. This CDR3 region has 17 residues. Germline V gives CDR1 KGHSH, CDR2 LQKENI. Germline trimming cut 2 bases from V and 5 bases from J; bases unmatched to any gene: 11. This CDR3 is CASSPSWTGNNDQPQHF. Written as DNA, the CDR3 is TGTGCCAGCTCACCAAGCTGGACAGGGAATAATGATCAGCCCCAGCATTTT.

CDR3 residues: CASSLAGAPRGEAFF. In DNA form, the CDR3 reads TGTGCCAGCAGCTTAGCGGGGGCCCCGAGAGGTGAAGCTTTCTTT. The J gene is TRBJ1-1, the V gene TRBV7-6, with TRBD1 as a possible D gene (6 bases). V lost 0 bases and J 7 bases, leaving 15 bases between the germline ends. CDR3 length equals 15 residues. Germline loops: CDR1 SGHVS, CDR2 FNYEAQ.

The chain employs TRBV6-1 and TRBJ1-5, with D maybe TRBD1 (6 bases). The V gene lost 7 bases and the J gene lost 4 bases, with 17 bases spanning the gap. The CDR3 sequence is 15 residues long. CDR1 and CDR2 from the germline V gene are MNHNS and SASEGT. The CDR3: CASNGGRGWNQPQHF. The DNA of the CDR3 is TGTGCCAGCAACGGCGGGAGGGGGTGGAATCAGCCCCAGCATTTT.

The V gene is TRBV10-3, the J gene TRBJ1-2; D uncertain. CDR1 is ENHRY and CDR2 is SYGVKD in the germline V gene. The CDR3 runs to 13 residues. V gave up 6 bases and J gave up 2 bases, with 10 bases separating them. In DNA form, the CDR3 reads TGTGCCATCAGGCTCCGGGGAAACTATGGCTACACCTTC. It specifies CAIRLRGNYGYTF.